The 18 T cell receptor beta chains listed next were all sequenced from one sample in a study of beta chain features in type 1 diabetes. Broader study findings: Moderately but significantly shorter TCRB CDR3s were found in Type 1 diabetes patients in all four CD4+ subsets.

Their recognized antigens are unknown. As every portion of the isolated RNA was reverse transcribed, the sequencing read expressed TCRB transcripts. TCRdb's table, derived via immunoSEQ multiplex PCR, lists solely in-frame clones and lacks some. This sample has 300,000 to 400,000 clones, with around a tenth found just once. Sequenced material: central memory CD4+ T cells from blood. These receptors were taken from a man younger than 40 with type 1 diabetes.

The table lists this clone with a count of one. The chain links TRBV6-6 to TRBJ2-1, with a possible D match to TRBD2 (7 bases). The CDR3 runs to 15 residues. Germline assignment: CDR1 MNHNY and CDR2 SVGAGI (reference sequence). V lost 9 bases, J lost 8 bases, and 23 bases lay in between. The chain's CDR3 is CASWRGRATPDEQFF. CDR3 sequence (DNA): TGTGCCAGTTGGAGGGGGAGGGCTACCCCGGATGAGCAGTTCTTC.

The chain is built from TRBV4-2 and TRBJ2-4, with TRBD1 identical over 9 bases. Germline loops: CDR1 LGHNA, CDR2 YNFKEQ. This CDR3 contains 16 residues. The V and J ends lost 5 bases and 0 bases, in that order; junction bases with no gene match: 5. CDR3 DNA: TGTGCCAGCAGCGAGAACAGGGGGCGAGCCAAAAACATTCAGTACTTC. It encodes CASSENRGRAKNIQYF.

In its sample, this clone was seen a few times. Other DNA sequences in the same sample also yield this CDR3. J is TRBJ1-1 and V is TRBV28; D is perhaps TRBD1 (5 bases). Trimming cost V 10 bases and J 4 bases, with 16 bases left between them. The CDR3 is made up of 13 amino acids. Per germline, CDR1 MDHEN and CDR2 SYDVKM. The CDR3 protein is CAINGGLTTEAFF. DNA for the CDR3: TGTGCCATCAACGGGGGTCTTACCACTGAAGCTTTCTTT.

CDR3 sequence reads: CASSDPGLAQTQYF. In nucleotides, the CDR3 is TGTGCCAGCAGCGATCCGGGACTAGCCCAGACCCAGTACTTC. The chain carries TRBV11-2 and TRBJ2-5, with TRBD2 matching over 9 bases. Trimming removed 5 bases from V and 6 bases from J; junction bases left unmatched: 7. The CDR3 loop spans 14 amino acids. In germline, CDR1 is SGHAT, CDR2 FQNNGV. Using reference TRBV11-2 and TRBJ2-5 for the parts outside the CDR3, the full variable domain is EAGVAQSPRYKIIEKRQSVAFWCNPISGHATLYWYQQILGQGPKLLIQFQNNGVVDDSQLPKDRFSAERLKGVDSTLKIQPAKLEDSAVYLCASSDPGLAQTQYFGPGTRLLVL.

The J gene is TRBJ1-6, the V gene TRBV5-4; maybe TRBD1 (5 bases). Trimming pared 2 bases from V and 8 bases from J, leaving 11 bases between. Germline V gene sequence: CDR1 SGHNT, CDR2 YYREEE (reference sequence). The CDR3 sequence is 14 residues long. The CDR3 nucleotides read TGTGCCAGCAGCTTAGACGGGGCGGATTCACCCCTCCACTTT. It encodes CASSLDGADSPLHF. The variable domain in full, completed from reference TRBV5-4 and TRBJ1-6, reads ETGVTQSPTHLIKTRGQQVTLRCSSQSGHNTVSWYQQALGQGPQFIFQYYREEENGRGNFPPRFSGLQFPNYSSELNVNALELDDSALYLCASSLDGADSPLHFGNGTRLTVT.

This clone has just a few counts. The chain uses TRBV6-6 and TRBJ2-2; D is possibly TRBD1 or TRBD2 (6 bases each). V was trimmed by 6 bases and J by 5 bases, leaving 16 bases between them. From germline, CDR1 is MNHNY and CDR2 SVGAGI (reference sequence). The CDR3 sequence is 15 residues long. The CDR3 DNA sequence: TGTGCCAGCAGGGAGGGACACAAAATGACCGGGGAGCTGTTTTTT. As protein: CASREGHKMTGELFF.

This clone was detected a few times. The chain is built from TRBV5-1 and TRBJ2-5; 8 nucleotides line up with TRBD1. The V segment lost 5 bases and the J segment 5 bases; nucleotides outside the gene matches: 11. This CDR3 is built from 15 residues. From germline, CDR1 is SGHRS and CDR2 YFSETQ. The CDR3 is CASRFGAGGEETQYF. DNA of the CDR3: TGCGCCAGCAGGTTTGGGGCAGGGGGCGAGGAGACCCAGTACTTC.

This rearrangement joins TRBV7-2 to TRBJ2-5, with D perhaps assigned TRBD1 or TRBD2 (5 bases each). V dropped 4 bases and J dropped 4 bases, with 13 bases sitting between them. The CDR3 has 14 residues. Germline V gene sequence: CDR1 SGHTA, CDR2 FQGNSA. The CDR3 spells CASSSNGGGETQYF. In DNA, the CDR3 is TGTGCCAGCAGCTCCAATGGGGGTGGAGAGACCCAGTACTTC.

The chain joins TRBV7-9 to TRBJ2-7, with TRBD1 as a possible D gene (6 bases). With 5 bases removed from V and 3 bases from J, the gap between germline ends came to 11 bases. CDR3 length equals 13 residues. Germline V lookup: CDR1 SEHNR, CDR2 FQNEAQ (reference sequence). The CDR3, as DNA: TGTGCCAGCAGCACAGGGAGTCTCTACGAGCAGTACTTC. This codes for CASSTGSLYEQYF.

This clone was seen a handful of times. The chain employs TRBV6-6 and TRBJ1-5; no clear D. This CDR3 spans 15 amino acids. Trimming shortened V by 7 bases and J by 0 bases, and 13 bases separated the two germline ends. The germline CDR1 and CDR2 sequences are MNHNY and SVGAGI (reference sequence). CDR3 in DNA: TGTGCCAGCAATACCGGGAAGGGTAGCAATCAGCCCCAGCATTTT. Its translation: CASNTGKGSNQPQHF.

Only a few counts were recorded for this clone. The DNA for the CDR3 is TGTGCCAGCTCACCAGCCCTACAGGGTGATGAGCAGTTCTTC. Amino acid sequence: CASSPALQGDEQFF. The V and J genes are TRBV18 and TRBJ2-1, with D perhaps matching TRBD1 (6 bases). The CDR3 runs to 14 residues. Trimming shortened V by 2 bases and J by 8 bases, and 13 bases separated the two germline ends. In germline, CDR1 is KGHSH, CDR2 LQKENI.

The chain is built from TRBV28 and TRBJ1-2; no reliable D call. CDR1 is MDHEN and CDR2 is SYDVKM in the germline V gene. The CDR3 consists of 13 residues. Trimming stripped 2 bases from V and 7 bases from J, with 11 bases between. CDR3 sequence reads: CASSLEGNAGYTF. DNA of the CDR3: TGTGCCAGCAGTTTAGAGGGAAATGCTGGCTACACCTTC.

This clone was detected only a few times. Since a far larger clone is one base different, this is likely a read error. The chain couples TRBV5-1 to TRBJ2-1; D possibly matches TRBD1 or TRBD2 (5 bases each). The ends were cut back, 2 bases at V and 9 bases at J, with 6 bases in the middle. The CDR3 is made up of 11 amino acids. CDR1 is SGHRS, CDR2 YFSETQ, per germline. CDR3 nucleotide sequence: TGCGCCAGCAGCTTTGGGGGTGAGCAGTTCTTC. It yields the protein CASSFGGEQFF.

V usage is TRBV15 and J usage is TRBJ2-3; D ambiguous. V lost 5 bases, J lost 3 bases, and 6 bases lay in between. The CDR3 is 12 residues long. Germline CDR1 is LNHNV and CDR2 is YYDKDF (reference sequence). CDR3 in DNA: TGTGCCACCAGCGGCGAAACAGATACGCAGTATTTT. Its translation is CATSGETDTQYF. Using reference TRBV15 and TRBJ2-3 for the parts outside the CDR3, the full variable domain is DAMVIQNPRYQVTQFGKPVTLSCSQTLNHNVMYWYQQKSSQAPKLLFHYYDKDFNNEADTPDNFQSRRPNTSFCFLDIRSPGLGDTAMYLCATSGETDTQYFGPGTRLTVL.

There are a few counts of this clone. The V and J genes are TRBV6-6 and TRBJ2-2; D remains unclear. CDR1 and CDR2 from the germline V gene are MNHNY and SVGAGI (reference sequence). The CDR3 consists of 13 residues. V lost 0 bases and J 1 base, leaving 0 bases between the germline ends. The CDR3 sequence: CASSYSNTGELFF. The CDR3 DNA is TGTGCCAGCAGTTACTCGAACACCGGGGAGCTGTTTTTT.

This clone was recorded a few times. The V and J genes are TRBV7-2 and TRBJ2-1; 7 nucleotides agree with TRBD2. After removal of 4 bases from V and 3 bases from J, the junction contained 6 bases not matched to a gene. Germline V CDR1 and CDR2: SGHTA, FQGNSA. The CDR3 spans 15 residues. CDR3 loop: CASSSPPGGYNEQFF. The CDR3 bases are TGTGCCAGCAGCTCACCACCGGGGGGCTACAATGAGCAGTTCTTC.

This clone was counted between two and nine times. CDR3 nucleotide sequence: TGTGCCAGCAGTTACGAACCTAGCGGGACAGATACGCAGTATTTT. It is translated as CASSYEPSGTDTQYF. The genes are TRBV6-6 and TRBJ2-3; 8 positions match TRBD2. The CDR3 spans 15 residues. Germline CDR1 and CDR2: MNHNY and SVGAGI (reference sequence). The trim removed 2 bases at V and 3 bases at J, leaving 4 bases unmatched.

V usage is TRBV2 and J usage is TRBJ1-1; a weak D match, TRBD1 (5 bases). The V end was cut by 2 bases, the J end by 0 bases, with 19 bases between. Germline V gives CDR1 SNHLY, CDR2 FYNNEI. CDR3 size: 18 residues. The CDR3 nucleotides read TGTGCCAGCAGTGAAAGTCCCTGGACTGGGGGGATGAACACTGAAGCTTTCTTT. Encoded protein: CASSESPWTGGMNTEAFF.